The entry that follows covers one T cell receptor beta chain sequence. The libraries of TRB cDNA were constructed through 5' RACE using UMI labels. TCRdb re-called the 5' RACE reads and catalogs CDR3 proteins one per entry, DNA excluded. The sample has more than 45,000 distinct CDR3 sequences; the top ten hold 20% to 30%. The data are from a study of CXCR3-negative and CXCR3-positive naive CD8 T cells. The germline V gene has CDR1 SGHTA and CDR2 FQGNSA. This CDR3 has 14 amino acids. Sequences were obtained from memory CD8+ T cells from blood. The clonotype was recovered from a human donor in good health. Some clones in this sample may be carry-over from other donors' samples. The rearrangement uses TRBV7-2 and TRBJ2-7; TCRdb gives TRBD1 as the D gene, but with no DNA this cannot be confirmed. The CDR3 sequence is CASSLVPTVDEQYF.